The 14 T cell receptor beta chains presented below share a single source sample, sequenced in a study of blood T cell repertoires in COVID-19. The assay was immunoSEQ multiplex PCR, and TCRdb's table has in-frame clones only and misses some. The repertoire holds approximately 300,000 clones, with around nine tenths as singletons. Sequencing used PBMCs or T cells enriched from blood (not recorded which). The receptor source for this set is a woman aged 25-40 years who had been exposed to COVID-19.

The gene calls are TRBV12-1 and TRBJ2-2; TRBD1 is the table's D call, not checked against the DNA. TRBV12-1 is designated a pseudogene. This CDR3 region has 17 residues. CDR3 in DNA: TGTGCCAGCAGCTCTTTTACAGGGAGCAAGAACACCGGGGAGCTGTTTTTT. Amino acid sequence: CASSSFTGSKNTGELFF.

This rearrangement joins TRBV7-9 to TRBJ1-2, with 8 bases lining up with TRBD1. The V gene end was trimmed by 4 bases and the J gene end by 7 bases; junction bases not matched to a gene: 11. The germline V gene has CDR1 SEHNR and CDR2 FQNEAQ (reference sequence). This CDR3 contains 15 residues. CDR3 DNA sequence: TGTGCCAGCAGCTCGGACAGGGCAGGACCGAGTGGCTACACCTTC. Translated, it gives CASSSDRAGPSGYTF.

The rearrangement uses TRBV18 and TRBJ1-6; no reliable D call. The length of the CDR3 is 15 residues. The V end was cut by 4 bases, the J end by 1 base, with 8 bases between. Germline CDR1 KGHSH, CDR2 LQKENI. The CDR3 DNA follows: TGTGCCAGCTCACAGCAGGTATCCTATAATTCACCCCTCCACTTT. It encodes CASSQQVSYNSPLHF. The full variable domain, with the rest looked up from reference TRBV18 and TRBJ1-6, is NAGVMQNPRHLVRRRGQEARLRCSPMKGHSHVYWYRQLPEEGLKFMVYLQKENIIDESGMPKERFSAEFPKEGPSILRIQQVVRGDSAAYFCASSQQVSYNSPLHFGNGTRLTVT.

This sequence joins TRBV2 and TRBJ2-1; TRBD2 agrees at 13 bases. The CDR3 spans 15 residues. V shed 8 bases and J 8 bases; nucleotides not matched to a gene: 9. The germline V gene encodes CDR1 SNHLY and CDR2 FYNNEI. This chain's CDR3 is CASYPTSGGADEQFF. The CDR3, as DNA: TGTGCCAGCTACCCAACTAGCGGGGGGGCGGATGAGCAGTTCTTC.

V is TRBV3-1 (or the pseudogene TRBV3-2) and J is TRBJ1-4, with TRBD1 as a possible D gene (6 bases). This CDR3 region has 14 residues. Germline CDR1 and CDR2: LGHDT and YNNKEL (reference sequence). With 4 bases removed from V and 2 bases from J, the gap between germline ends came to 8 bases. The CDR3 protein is CASSRGGTNEKLFF. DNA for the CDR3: TGTGCCAGCAGCCGGGGGGGCACTAATGAAAAACTGTTTTTT.

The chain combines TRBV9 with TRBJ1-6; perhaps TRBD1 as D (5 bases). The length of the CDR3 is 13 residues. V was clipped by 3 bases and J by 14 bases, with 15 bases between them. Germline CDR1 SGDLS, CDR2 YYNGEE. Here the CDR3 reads CASSAQTVDTLHF. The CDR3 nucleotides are TGTGCCAGCAGCGCCCAGACAGTCGACACCCTCCACTTT.

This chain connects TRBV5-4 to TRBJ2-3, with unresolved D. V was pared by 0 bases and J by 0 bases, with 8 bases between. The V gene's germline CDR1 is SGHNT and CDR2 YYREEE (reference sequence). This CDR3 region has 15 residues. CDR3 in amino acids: CASSLGGSSTDTQYF. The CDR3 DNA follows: TGTGCCAGCAGCTTGGGCGGATCTAGCACAGATACGCAGTATTTT.

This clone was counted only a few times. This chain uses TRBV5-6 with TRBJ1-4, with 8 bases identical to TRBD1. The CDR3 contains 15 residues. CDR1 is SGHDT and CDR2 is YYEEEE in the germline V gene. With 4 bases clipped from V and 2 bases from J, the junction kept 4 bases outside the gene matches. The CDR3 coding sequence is TGTGCCAGCAGCCCGACAGGGGCTACTAATGAAAAACTGTTTTTT. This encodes CASSPTGATNEKLFF.

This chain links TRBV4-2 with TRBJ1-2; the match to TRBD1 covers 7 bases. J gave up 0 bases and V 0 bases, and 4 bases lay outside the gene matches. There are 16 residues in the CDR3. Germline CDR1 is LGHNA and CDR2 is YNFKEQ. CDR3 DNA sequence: TGTGCCAGCAGCCAAGAAATGGGACAGACTAACTATGGCTACACCTTC. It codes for CASSQEMGQTNYGYTF.

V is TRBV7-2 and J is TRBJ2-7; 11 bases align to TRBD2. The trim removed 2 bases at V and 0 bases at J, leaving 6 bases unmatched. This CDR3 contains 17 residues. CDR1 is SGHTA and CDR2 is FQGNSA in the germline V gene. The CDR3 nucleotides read TGTGCCAGCAGCTTACCACTAGCGGGGGCCCACTCCTACGAGCAGTACTTC. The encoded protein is CASSLPLAGAHSYEQYF. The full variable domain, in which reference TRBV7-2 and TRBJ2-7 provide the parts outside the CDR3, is GAGVSQSPSNKVTEKGKDVELRCDPISGHTALYWYRQSLGQGLEFLIYFQGNSAPDKSGLPSDRFSAERTGGSVSTLTIQRTQQEDSAVYLCASSLPLAGAHSYEQYFGPGTRLTVT.

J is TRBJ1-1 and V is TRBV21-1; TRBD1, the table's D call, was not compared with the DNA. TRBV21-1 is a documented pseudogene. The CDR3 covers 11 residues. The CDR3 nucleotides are TGTGCCAGCGTGGGGACAGGAGAAGCTTTCTTT. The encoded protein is CASVGTGEAFF.

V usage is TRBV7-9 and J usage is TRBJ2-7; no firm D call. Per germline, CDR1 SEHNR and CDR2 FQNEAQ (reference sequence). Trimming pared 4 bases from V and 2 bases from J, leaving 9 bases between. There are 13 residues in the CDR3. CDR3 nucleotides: TGTGCCAGCAGCTACAGTTACGCCTACGAGCAGTACTTC. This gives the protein CASSYSYAYEQYF.

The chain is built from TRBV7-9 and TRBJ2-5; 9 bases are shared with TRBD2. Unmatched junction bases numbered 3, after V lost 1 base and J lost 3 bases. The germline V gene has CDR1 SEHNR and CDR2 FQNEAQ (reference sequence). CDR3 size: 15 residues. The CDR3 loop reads CASSLGASGKETQYF. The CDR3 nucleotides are TGTGCCAGCAGCTTAGGGGCTAGCGGGAAAGAGACCCAGTACTTC.

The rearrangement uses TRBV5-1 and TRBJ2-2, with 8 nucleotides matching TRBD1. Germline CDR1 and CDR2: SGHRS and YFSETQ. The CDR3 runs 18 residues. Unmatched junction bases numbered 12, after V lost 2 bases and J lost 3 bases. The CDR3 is CASSFGSPRQGYTGELFF. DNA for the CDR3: TGCGCCAGCAGCTTTGGCTCCCCCAGACAGGGGTACACCGGGGAGCTGTTTTTT.